The 3 T cell receptor beta chains below were found in one sample sequenced in a study of blood T cell repertoires in COVID-19. The protocol was immunoSEQ multiplex PCR, while the TCRdb copy is restricted to in-frame clones and leaves out a portion. The sample holds tens of thousands of clones; approximately 86% are singletons and the top ten take 4.8%. Sample: peripheral blood. These receptors were obtained from a man aged 60 to 69 with acute or convalescent COVID-19.

The J gene is TRBJ1-1, the V gene TRBV27, with D hard to call. V lost 5 bases, J lost 5 bases, and 12 bases lay in between. The CDR3 contains 13 residues. The germline V gene encodes CDR1 MNHEY and CDR2 SMNVEV (reference sequence). The CDR3 loop is CASSRRVYTEAFF. CDR3 DNA: TGTGCCAGCAGTAGGAGGGTTTATACTGAAGCTTTCTTT.

This chain links TRBV6-5 with TRBJ1-1; D perhaps matches TRBD1 (5 bases). Trimming took off 7 bases at V and 5 bases at J, with 11 bases between the two ends. The CDR3 is made up of 12 amino acids. The V gene's germline CDR1 is MNHEY and CDR2 SVGAGI. The CDR3 protein is CASNGGGTEAFF. Written as DNA, the CDR3 is TGTGCCAGCAACGGGGGAGGGACTGAAGCTTTCTTT.

V gene TRBV15 combines with J gene TRBJ1-1; 10 nucleotides align to TRBD1. The CDR3 loop spans 13 amino acids. Germline trimming cut 5 bases from V and 4 bases from J; bases unmatched to any gene: 1. The V gene's germline CDR1 is LNHNV and CDR2 YYDKDF (reference sequence). CDR3 region: CATSRQGATEAFF. CDR3 DNA sequence: TGTGCCACCAGCCGACAGGGGGCCACTGAAGCTTTCTTT.